The 10 T cell receptor beta chains below all came from one sample that was sequenced in a study of vaccination and CD4 T cells after COVID-19. Their antigen targets remain unknown. The time point denotes: late sampling 161 to 241 days after vaccination in three convalescent patients. Treatment indicated: 10-day PBMC culture with coronavirus spike peptide pools or control peptides (ViraFEST assay). Sequence data for DNA of cultured CD4+ T cells were generated by the Oncomine TCR Beta short-read assay. TCRdb re-derived calls from the PCR reads in MiXCR, one entry per CDR3 protein. The profile shows some 25,000 distinct CDR3 sequences, under 40% of them singletons. The sample was CD4+ T cells from blood, cultured in vitro, taken about 7 months after SARS-CoV-2 vaccination. The receptors shown here come from a human donor who had recovered from COVID-19.

This chain joins TRBV20-1 and TRBJ2-5, with TRBD1 identical over 7 bases. The CDR3 runs to 13 residues. Trimming cost V 1 base and J 2 bases; bases outside gene matches: 1. Germline lookup yields CDR1 DFQATT and CDR2 SNEGSKA (reference sequence). CDR3 sequence (DNA): TGCAGTGCTAGAGTGGGACAGCAAGAGACCCAGTACTTC. Amino acid sequence: CSARVGQQETQYF.

This sequence joins TRBV7-9 and TRBJ2-1; 9 bases fit TRBD2. The V segment lost 2 bases and the J segment 2 bases; nucleotides outside the gene matches: 7. This CDR3 contains 17 residues. Germline V gene lookup returns CDR1 SEHNR and CDR2 FQNEAQ (reference sequence). CDR3: CASSLRALAGAYNEQFF. The CDR3 nucleotides are TGTGCCAGCAGCTTAAGGGCGTTAGCGGGAGCCTACAATGAGCAGTTCTTC.

The CDR3 bases are TGTGCCAGCAGTGACTCGACAGGGCCAGATACGCAGTATTTT. Protein sequence: CASSDSTGPDTQYF. This chain joins TRBV6-4 and TRBJ2-3; TRBD1 matches 7 bases. The J segment lost 4 bases and the V segment lost 0 bases, leaving 1 base of the junction unmatched. This CDR3 is 14 amino acids long. Germline CDR1 is MRHNA and CDR2 is SNTAGT.

V and J are TRBV6-1 and TRBJ2-7, with 7 bases lining up with TRBD1. The CDR3 loop spans 15 amino acids. Trimming removed 6 bases from V and 6 bases from J; junction bases left unmatched: 14. Germline V gene lookup returns CDR1 MNHNS and CDR2 SASEGT. CDR3 protein: CASSSSDRVSPEQYF. CDR3 in DNA: TGTGCCAGCAGCTCTTCCGACAGGGTGTCTCCCGAGCAGTACTTC.

This clonotype showed up just once. The chain combines TRBV24-1 with TRBJ2-1; TRBD2 aligns across 10 bases. J was trimmed by 7 bases and V by 4 bases; bases with no gene match: 6. Germline assignment: CDR1 KGHDR and CDR2 SFDVKD. The CDR3 covers 15 residues. Here the CDR3 reads CATSEQREGRNEQFF. DNA for the CDR3: TGTGCCACCAGTGAACAGCGGGAGGGCCGGAATGAGCAGTTCTTC.

This clonotype was observed a few times. The chain is built from TRBV6-5 and TRBJ2-1, with 12 bases that match TRBD2. The CDR3 sequence is 15 residues long. Germline CDR1 MNHEY, CDR2 SVGAGI. V shed 2 bases and J 10 bases; nucleotides not matched to a gene: 6. The CDR3 here is CASSYRTSGDREQFF. CDR3 sequence (DNA): TGTGCCAGCAGTTACAGGACTAGCGGGGACCGAGAGCAGTTCTTC.

J is TRBJ1-6 and V is TRBV20-1; D is unresolved. The CDR3 is 13 amino acids. V lost 3 bases, J lost 7 bases, and 10 bases lay in between. Per germline, CDR1 DFQATT and CDR2 SNEGSKA (reference sequence). This CDR3 reads CSASSNLNSPLHF. The CDR3 coding sequence is TGCAGTGCTAGTTCTAACTTAAATTCACCCCTCCACTTT.

The genes are TRBV5-4 and TRBJ1-1; D possibly corresponds to TRBD1 (5 bases). V was clipped by 0 bases and J by 5 bases, with 11 bases between them. There are 14 residues in the CDR3. Germline V gene lookup returns CDR1 SGHNT and CDR2 YYREEE (reference sequence). This chain's CDR3 is CASSLDGGGTEAFF. DNA for the CDR3: TGTGCCAGCAGCTTGGACGGGGGTGGGACTGAAGCTTTCTTT.

This clonotype was recorded a few times. V and J are TRBV28 and TRBJ2-7; 11 bases match TRBD1. CDR1 and CDR2 (germline): MDHEN, SYDVKM. The CDR3 has 15 amino acids. With V trimmed by 3 bases and J by 2 bases, 3 bases remained unmatched. The CDR3 DNA sequence: TGTGCCAGCAGTTTTTCGGGACAGGGGGCCTACGAGCAGTACTTC. Its protein is CASSFSGQGAYEQYF.

In this sample, this clonotype turned up a few times. The rearrangement uses TRBV6-1 and TRBJ2-3; 8 nucleotides line up with TRBD2. Trimming removed 10 bases from V and 2 bases from J; junction bases left unmatched: 8. The V gene's germline CDR1 is MNHNS and CDR2 SASEGT. The CDR3 consists of 14 residues. CDR3 in amino acids: CANKAGEATDTQYF. DNA for the CDR3: TGTGCCAACAAAGCGGGAGAAGCCACAGATACGCAGTATTTT.